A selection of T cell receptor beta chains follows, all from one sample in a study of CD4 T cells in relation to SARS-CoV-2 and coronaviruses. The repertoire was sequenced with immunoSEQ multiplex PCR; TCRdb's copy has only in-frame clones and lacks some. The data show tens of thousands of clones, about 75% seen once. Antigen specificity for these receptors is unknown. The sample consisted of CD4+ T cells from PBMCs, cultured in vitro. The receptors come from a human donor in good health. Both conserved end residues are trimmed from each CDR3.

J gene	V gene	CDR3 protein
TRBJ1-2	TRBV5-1	ASSWGLGQPTYGYT
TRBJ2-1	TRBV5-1	ASSLVAEYNEQF
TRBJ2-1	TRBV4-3	ASSQQGGISTYNEQF
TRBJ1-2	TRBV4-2	ASSQAGQRGGYT
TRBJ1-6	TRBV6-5	ASSREQGGSPLH
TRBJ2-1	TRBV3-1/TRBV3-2	ASSQGTRVGGEQF
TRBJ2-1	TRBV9	ASSVGRVPYNEQF
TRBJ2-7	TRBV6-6	ASSSTGAEQY
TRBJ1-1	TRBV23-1	ASSQKTGTGNTEAF
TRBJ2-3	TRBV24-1	ATSDLLGLRTDTQY
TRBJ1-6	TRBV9	ASSVEAGNYNSPLH
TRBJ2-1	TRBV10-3	AISRTGADEQF
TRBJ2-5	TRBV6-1	ASSEQGQETQY
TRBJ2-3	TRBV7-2	ASSLFGSRQDTQY